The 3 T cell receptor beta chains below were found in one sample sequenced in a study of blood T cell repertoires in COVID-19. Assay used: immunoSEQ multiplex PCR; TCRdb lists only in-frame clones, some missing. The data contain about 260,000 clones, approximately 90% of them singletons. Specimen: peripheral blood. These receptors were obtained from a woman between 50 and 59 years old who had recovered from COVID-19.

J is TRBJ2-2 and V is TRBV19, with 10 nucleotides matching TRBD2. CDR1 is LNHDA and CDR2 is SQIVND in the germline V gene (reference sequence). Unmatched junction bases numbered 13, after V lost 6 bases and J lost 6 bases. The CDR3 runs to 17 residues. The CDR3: CASRRTLAGVFPGELFF. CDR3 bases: TGTGCCAGTAGGAGGACTCTAGCGGGAGTTTTTCCCGGGGAGCTGTTTTTT.

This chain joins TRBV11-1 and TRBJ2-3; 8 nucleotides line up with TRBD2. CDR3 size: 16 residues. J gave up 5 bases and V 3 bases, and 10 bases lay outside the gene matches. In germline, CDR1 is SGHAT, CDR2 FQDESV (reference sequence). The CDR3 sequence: CASSFRVAGSRDTQYF. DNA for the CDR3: TGTGCCAGCAGCTTTAGGGTAGCGGGGAGCCGAGATACGCAGTATTTT.

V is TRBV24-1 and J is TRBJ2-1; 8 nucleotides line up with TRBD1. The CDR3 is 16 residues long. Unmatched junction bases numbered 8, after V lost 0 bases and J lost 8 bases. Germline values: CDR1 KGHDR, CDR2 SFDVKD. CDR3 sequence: CATSDLSGGQAHEQFF. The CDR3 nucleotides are TGTGCCACCAGTGATTTGTCAGGGGGCCAAGCCCATGAGCAGTTCTTC.